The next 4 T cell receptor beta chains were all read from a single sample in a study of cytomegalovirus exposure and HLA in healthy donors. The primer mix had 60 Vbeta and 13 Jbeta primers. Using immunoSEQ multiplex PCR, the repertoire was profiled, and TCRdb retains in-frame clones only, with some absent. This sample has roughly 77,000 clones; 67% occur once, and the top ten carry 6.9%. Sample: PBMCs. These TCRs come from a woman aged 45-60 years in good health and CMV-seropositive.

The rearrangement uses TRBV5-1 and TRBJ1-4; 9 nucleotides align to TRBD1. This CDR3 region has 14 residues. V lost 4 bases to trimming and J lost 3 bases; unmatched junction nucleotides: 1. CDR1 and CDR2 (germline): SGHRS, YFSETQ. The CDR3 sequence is CASSRQGANEKLFF. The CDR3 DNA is TGCGCCAGCAGCCGACAGGGGGCTAATGAAAAACTGTTTTTT.

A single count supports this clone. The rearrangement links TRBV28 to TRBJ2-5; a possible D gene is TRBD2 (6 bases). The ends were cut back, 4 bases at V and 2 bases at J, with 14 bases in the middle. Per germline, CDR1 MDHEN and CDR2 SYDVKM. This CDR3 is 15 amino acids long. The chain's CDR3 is CASSSRRGMQETQYF. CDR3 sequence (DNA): TGTGCCAGCAGTTCCCGGCGGGGCATGCAAGAGACCCAGTACTTC.

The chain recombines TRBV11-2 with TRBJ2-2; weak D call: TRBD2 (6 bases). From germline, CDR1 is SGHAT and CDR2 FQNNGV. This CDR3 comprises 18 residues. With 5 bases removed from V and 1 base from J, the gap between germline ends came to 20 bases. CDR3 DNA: TGTGCCAGCAGCCTCAATGGCGGGGCCGGGATGAACACCGGGGAGCTGTTTTTT. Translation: CASSLNGGAGMNTGELFF.

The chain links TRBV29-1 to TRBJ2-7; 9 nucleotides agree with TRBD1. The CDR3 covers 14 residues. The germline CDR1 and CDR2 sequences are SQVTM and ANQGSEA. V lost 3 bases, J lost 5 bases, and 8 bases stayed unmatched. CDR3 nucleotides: TGCAGCGTTGATACAGGGGGCTTAAGGGACGAGCAGTACTTC. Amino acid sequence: CSVDTGGLRDEQYF.